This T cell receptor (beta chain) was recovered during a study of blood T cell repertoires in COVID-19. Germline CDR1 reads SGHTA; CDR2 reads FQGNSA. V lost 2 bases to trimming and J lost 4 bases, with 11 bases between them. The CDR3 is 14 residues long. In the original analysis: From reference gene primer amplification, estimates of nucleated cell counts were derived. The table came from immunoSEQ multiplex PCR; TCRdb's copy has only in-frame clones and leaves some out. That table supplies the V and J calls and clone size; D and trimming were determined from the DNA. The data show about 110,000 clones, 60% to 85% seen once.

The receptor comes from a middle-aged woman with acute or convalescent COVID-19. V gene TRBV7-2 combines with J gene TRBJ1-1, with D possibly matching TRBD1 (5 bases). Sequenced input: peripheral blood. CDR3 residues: CASSLKGQGTEAFF. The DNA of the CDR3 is TGTGCCAGCAGCTTAAAGGGGCAGGGCACTGAAGCTTTCTTT. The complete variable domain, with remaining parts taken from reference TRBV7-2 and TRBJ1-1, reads GAGVSQSPSNKVTEKGKDVELRCDPISGHTALYWYRQSLGQGLEFLIYFQGNSAPDKSGLPSDRFSAERTGGSVSTLTIQRTQQEDSAVYLCASSLKGQGTEAFFGQGTRLTVV.